These 22 T cell receptor beta chains came from one sample sequenced in a study of shared clonotypes between healthy human individuals. Sequencing used immunoSEQ multiplex PCR; TCRdb keeps in-frame clones, though not all of them. The sample lists over 850,000 clones; about 80% were seen once. Sequencing used memory CD4+ T cells from PBMCs. Subset described: CD45RA-negative fraction. Source of these receptors: a man between 18 and 29 years old in good health. Some clones in this sample may be carry-over from other donors' samples.

This clone was seen more than once but under ten times. This rearrangement joins TRBV2 to TRBJ1-1; no definite D call. Trimming shortened V by 2 bases and J by 4 bases, and 8 bases separated the two germline ends. The CDR3 loop spans 13 amino acids. Germline CDR1 is SNHLY and CDR2 is FYNNEI. Here the CDR3 DNA reads TGTGCCAGCAGTGAATGGCCGACCACTGAAGCTTTCTTT. Residues: CASSEWPTTEAFF.

CDR3 DNA sequence: TGTGCCAGCAGTGTAGGACCTACGTTCGCGTGGGAGCAGTACTTC. It specifies CASSVGPTFAWEQYF. The chain carries TRBV2 and TRBJ2-7; no clear D. Germline-derived CDR1 and CDR2 are SNHLY and FYNNEI. V lost 4 bases, J lost 7 bases, and 20 bases lay in between. The CDR3 runs 15 residues.

The genes are TRBV19 and TRBJ1-1, with D uncertain. The CDR3 has 14 residues. Trimming removed 3 bases at V and 5 bases at J, with 13 bases between. Germline V lookup: CDR1 LNHDA, CDR2 SQIVND (reference sequence). The CDR3 protein is CASSISLRGTEAFF. In nucleotides, the CDR3 is TGTGCCAGTAGTATTTCCCTGCGGGGTACTGAAGCTTTCTTT.

This clone was found a few times. The CDR3 coding sequence is TGCGCCAGCAGTCAATCCGGACGCCTGGCCAAAAACATTCAGTACTTC. Protein sequence: CASSQSGRLAKNIQYF. The rearrangement joins TRBV23-1 to TRBJ2-4; D not resolved. TRBV23-1 is known as an ORF, though its function is uncertain. This CDR3 is 16 amino acids long. Between the trimmed V and J ends, which lost 0 bases and 1 base, there was a span of 10 bases.

Comments on this clone: A junction boundary mismatches the germline segment, possibly from a read error. The chain joins TRBV7-9 to TRBJ1-2, with TRBD1 matching 10 bases. Germline V gene lookup returns CDR1 SEHNR and CDR2 FQNEAQ (reference sequence). The CDR3 consists of 14 residues. This CDR3 is CASRLLGTGDLLSF. Here the CDR3 DNA reads TGTGCCAGCAGACTCCTCGGGACAGGGGATCTCCTGTCCTTC.

The chain is built from TRBV4-1 and TRBJ2-7; 7 nucleotides line up with TRBD1. CDR1 is MGHRA and CDR2 is YSYEKL in the germline V gene. CDR3 length equals 14 residues. The V gene end was trimmed by 0 bases and the J gene end by 2 bases; junction bases not matched to a gene: 1. The CDR3 bases are TGCGCCAGCAGCCAAGAAGGGGGCCCCTACGAGCAGTACTTC. Amino acids: CASSQEGGPYEQYF.

This sequence joins TRBV2 and TRBJ2-7; tentative D call: TRBD2 (6 bases). Germline V gene data show CDR1 as SNHLY and CDR2 as FYNNEI. The ends were cut back, 11 bases at V and 6 bases at J, with 17 bases in the middle. The CDR3 loop spans 12 amino acids. The CDR3 nucleotides are TGTGCCGCCGCCGGGGGTTTCGTCGAGCAGTACTTC. This sequence encodes CAAAGGFVEQYF.

The chain has TRBV5-1 and TRBJ1-4; D might be TRBD1 (5 bases). Germline-derived CDR1 and CDR2 are SGHRS and YFSETQ. The CDR3 loop spans 15 amino acids. V lost 4 bases and J 8 bases, leaving 18 bases between the germline ends. The CDR3: CASSPDQDSWEKLFF. The CDR3, as DNA: TGCGCCAGCAGCCCCGACCAAGACAGTTGGGAAAAACTGTTTTTT.

This clone was detected only a few times. The chain uses TRBV5-1 and TRBJ2-2, with a possible D match to TRBD1 (5 bases). This CDR3 region has 15 residues. CDR1 is SGHRS, CDR2 YFSETQ, per germline. V was pared by 4 bases and J by 2 bases, with 12 bases between. In DNA, the CDR3 is TGCGCCAGCAGCACCCCACAGGCCAACACCGGGGAGCTGTTTTTT. Translated, it gives CASSTPQANTGELFF. Using reference TRBV5-1 and TRBJ2-2 for the parts outside the CDR3, the full variable domain is KAGVTQTPRYLIKTRGQQVTLSCSPISGHRSVSWYQQTPGQGLQFLFEYFSETQRNKGNFPGRFSGRQFSNSRSEMNVSTLELGDSALYLCASSTPQANTGELFFGEGSRLTVL.

This chain joins TRBV7-2 and TRBJ1-5; no clear D gene. The CDR3 is 13 amino acids. Between the trimmed V and J ends, which lost 5 bases and 5 bases, there was a span of 10 bases. Looked up from germline, CDR1 is SGHTA and CDR2 is FQGNSA. The CDR3: CASSRLMDQPQHF. The CDR3 nucleotides are TGTGCCAGCAGCCGCCTGATGGATCAGCCCCAGCATTTT. The full variable domain, completed using reference TRBV7-2 and TRBJ1-5, is GAGVSQSPSNKVTEKGKDVELRCDPISGHTALYWYRQSLGQGLEFLIYFQGNSAPDKSGLPSDRFSAERTGGSVSTLTIQRTQQEDSAVYLCASSRLMDQPQHFGDGTRLSIL.

The chain employs TRBV19 and TRBJ2-7; TRBD1 is a possible D gene (6 bases). Per the germline V gene, CDR1 is LNHDA and CDR2 is SQIVND (reference sequence). V was pared by 1 base and J by 3 bases, with 10 bases between. This CDR3 has 14 residues. CDR3: CASSIAGADYEQYF. The CDR3 nucleotides read TGTGCCAGTAGTATAGCAGGGGCGGACTACGAGCAGTACTTC.

The V and J genes are TRBV28 and TRBJ1-5; D gene ambiguous. This CDR3 has 15 amino acids. The V end lost 6 bases, the J end lost 3 bases, and 15 bases lay between the germline ends. CDR1 is MDHEN and CDR2 is SYDVKM in the germline V gene. For the CDR3, the DNA is TGTGCCAGCAGCTATTCGACACTGGACAATCAGCCCCAGCATTTT. Translation gives CASSYSTLDNQPQHF.

This clone was counted only a few times. The chain couples TRBV6-5 to TRBJ2-7; possible D gene TRBD1, 6 bases. The length of the CDR3 is 13 residues. V was shortened by 6 bases and J by 6 bases, with 15 bases between the two germline ends. Germline V CDR1 and CDR2: MNHEY, SVGAGI. CDR3 residues: CASSRTGLGEQYF. DNA of the CDR3: TGTGCCAGCAGCAGAACAGGGTTGGGCGAGCAGTACTTC.

The genes are TRBV27 and TRBJ1-3; possible D gene TRBD1, 5 bases. CDR1 MNHEY and CDR2 SMNVEV come from the germline V gene (reference sequence). The CDR3 consists of 13 residues. The V and J ends lost 6 bases and 4 bases respectively, with 10 bases between them. This CDR3 is CASSIHRGNTIYF. CDR3 nucleotide sequence: TGTGCCAGCAGCATACACAGGGGAAACACCATATATTTT.

This chain connects TRBV7-2 to TRBJ1-2; 8 bases map to TRBD1. The germline CDR1 and CDR2 sequences are SGHTA and FQGNSA. After removal of 5 bases from V and 8 bases from J, the junction contained 7 bases not matched to a gene. The CDR3 sequence is 13 residues long. The CDR3 region has the DNA TGTGCCAGCAGCCTGGACAGGGATAAAGGCTACACCTTC. Its translation is CASSLDRDKGYTF.

As to this clone: The identical CDR3 is also encoded by other nucleotide sequences in the sample. The chain couples TRBV2 to TRBJ2-5; 8 bases line up with TRBD1. Germline CDR1 reads SNHLY; CDR2 reads FYNNEI. The length of the CDR3 is 14 residues. V lost 6 bases and J lost 0; bases outside the gene matches: 3. This chain's CDR3 is CASRADRDQETQYF. CDR3 nucleotide sequence: TGTGCCAGCAGGGCGGACAGGGACCAAGAGACCCAGTACTTC.

The chain recombines TRBV5-1 with TRBJ1-2; 8 bases fit TRBD1. Germline CDR1 SGHRS, CDR2 YFSETQ. V was pared by 0 bases and J by 4 bases, with 8 bases of the junction left unmatched. CDR3 size: 16 residues. CDR3 protein: CASSLASGGSLYGYTF. The CDR3 DNA is TGCGCCAGCAGCTTGGCTTCAGGGGGCTCCCTCTATGGCTACACCTTC.

CDR3 DNA: TGTGCCAGCAGCCCCGGGACACACCCTCCCTACGAGCAGTACTTC. As protein: CASSPGTHPPYEQYF. The chain carries TRBV6-5 and TRBJ2-5, with D perhaps matching TRBD1 (6 bases). The J call may be incorrect, as the DNA end agrees better with TRBJ2-7. The CDR3 runs to 15 residues. Per germline, CDR1 MNHEY and CDR2 SVGAGI.

This clone was seen a few times. The V call is TRBV9, the J call TRBJ2-2; D ambiguous. Trimming removed 2 bases at V and 7 bases at J, with 15 bases between. The CDR3 runs to 15 residues. CDR1 is SGDLS, CDR2 YYNGEE, per germline. CDR3: CASSVRPSLSGELFF. DNA of the CDR3: TGTGCCAGCAGCGTCCGACCGTCCCTCAGCGGGGAGCTGTTTTTT.

The chain carries TRBV2 and TRBJ2-6; TRBD1 matches 12 bases. The CDR3 extends over 18 amino acids. Germline CDR1 SNHLY, CDR2 FYNNEI. V lost 4 bases, J lost 2 bases, and 6 bases stayed unmatched. CDR3 in DNA: TGTGCCAGCAGTGGGGGACAGGGGGCACGAACTGGGGCCAACGTCCTGACTTTC. Protein sequence: CASSGGQGARTGANVLTF.

The CDR3, as DNA: TGCGCCAGCAGTACCCGGACAGCCACAACTAATGAAAAACTGTTTTTT. Residues: CASSTRTATTNEKLFF. The chain employs TRBV5-1 and TRBJ1-4, with D perhaps matching TRBD1 (6 bases). V lost 5 bases and J lost 0, with 14 bases in between. There are 16 residues in the CDR3. CDR1 SGHRS and CDR2 YFSETQ come from the germline V gene.

V is TRBV5-6 and J is TRBJ2-6; D is unclear. The germline gives CDR1 SGHDT, CDR2 YYEEEE. The CDR3 runs to 15 residues. V gave up 0 bases and J gave up 0 bases, with 4 bases separating them. The CDR3 is CASSLGNSGANVLTF. The DNA of the CDR3 is TGTGCCAGCAGCTTGGGTAACTCTGGGGCCAACGTCCTGACTTTC.